This TCR beta chain came from a study of beta chain features in type 1 diabetes. Study findings and constraints: VDJ junctions sequenced from type 1 diabetes patients showed fewer insertions and more deletions. Patients with Type 1 diabetes showed moderately but significantly shorter TCRB CDR3s in all four CD4+ subsets.

The length of the CDR3 is 15 residues. Unmatched junction bases numbered 5, after V lost 1 base and J lost 3 bases. Germline values: CDR1 SEHNR, CDR2 FQNEAQ (reference sequence). The whole isolated RNA underwent reverse transcription, so sequencing captured expressed TCRB transcripts. Libraries were prepared by immunoSEQ multiplex PCR; TCRdb keeps only in-frame clonotypes and omits some of them. The table shows over 700,000 clones, with 15% to 20% occurring only once. This clone has a handful of counts. What it recognizes is unknown. Purities over 98% were achieved in all sorted populations. Sequencing input: naive CD4+ T cells from blood. This receptor was obtained from a woman younger than 30 in good health. The rearrangement links TRBV7-9 to TRBJ1-1, with 7 bases that match TRBD1. CDR3 nucleotides: TGTGCCAGCAGCTTAGATCGAAGGGGGCACACTGAAGCTTTCTTT. It is translated as CASSLDRRGHTEAFF.